Shown below are 5 T cell receptor beta chains from a single sample sequenced in a study of CD8+ T cells in alopecia areata. Sequencing templates came from extracted RNA that was reverse transcribed into cDNA. Only in-frame clones appear in the TCRdb table, and some are missing; sequencing was by immunoSEQ multiplex PCR. This table holds about 130,000 clones, roughly three fifths found once. The material was CD4+ T cells sorted from blood, obtained at week 0. All receptors derive from a human donor with alopecia areata.

V and J are TRBV30 and TRBJ2-7; D is possibly TRBD1 (6 bases). Germline V CDR1 and CDR2: GTSNPN, SVGIG (reference sequence). CDR3 size: 12 residues. The V gene lost 1 base and the J gene lost 6 bases, with 10 bases spanning the gap. CDR3 nucleotide sequence: TGTGCCTGGAGTGGTACAGGGAGCGAGCAGTACTTC. This sequence encodes CAWSGTGSEQYF. The full variable domain, its missing parts supplied by reference TRBV30 and TRBJ2-7, is SQTIHQWPATLVQPVGSPLSLECTVEGTSNPNLYWYRQAAGRGLQLLFYSVGIGQISSEVPQNLSASRPQDRQFILSSKKLLLSDSGFYLCAWSGTGSEQYFGPGTRLTVT.

This clone was seen more than once but under ten times. The chain employs TRBV7-3 and TRBJ2-3; perhaps TRBD1 as D (5 bases). CDR3 length: 14 amino acids. Germline CDR1 SGHTA, CDR2 FQGTGA. Trimming cost V 6 bases and J 0 bases, with 10 bases left between them. The DNA of the CDR3 is TGTGCCAGCAGTATAGGGGCAAGCACAGATACGCAGTATTTT. Translating it yields CASSIGASTDTQYF.

This chain joins TRBV2 and TRBJ2-4; 9 bases agree with TRBD2. Unmatched junction bases numbered 9, after V lost 6 bases and J lost 6 bases. Germline CDR1 reads SNHLY; CDR2 reads FYNNEI. This CDR3 has 15 amino acids. The CDR3 reads CASRARGGVLNIQYF. The CDR3 region has the DNA TGTGCCAGCAGGGCCCGCGGGGGGGTCCTAAACATTCAGTACTTC.

J is TRBJ2-7 and V is TRBV30; TRBD1 agrees at 8 bases. After removal of 5 bases from V and 4 bases from J, the junction contained 7 bases not matched to a gene. Germline CDR1 and CDR2: GTSNPN and SVGIG (reference sequence). The CDR3 is 13 amino acids. The DNA of the CDR3 is TGTGCCTGGGAACCAGGGGGCGGTTACGAGCAGTACTTC. Encoded protein: CAWEPGGGYEQYF.

This clone was found a few times. The rearrangement links TRBV30 to TRBJ2-7; TRBD1 matches 9 bases. CDR1 and CDR2 from the germline V gene are GTSNPN and SVGIG (reference sequence). The trim removed 3 bases at V and 6 bases at J, leaving 12 bases unmatched. The CDR3 loop spans 15 amino acids. In nucleotides, the CDR3 is TGTGCCTGGAGCGGACGAGGACAGGGGCTACGCGAGCAGTACTTC. Amino acid sequence: CAWSGRGQGLREQYF.